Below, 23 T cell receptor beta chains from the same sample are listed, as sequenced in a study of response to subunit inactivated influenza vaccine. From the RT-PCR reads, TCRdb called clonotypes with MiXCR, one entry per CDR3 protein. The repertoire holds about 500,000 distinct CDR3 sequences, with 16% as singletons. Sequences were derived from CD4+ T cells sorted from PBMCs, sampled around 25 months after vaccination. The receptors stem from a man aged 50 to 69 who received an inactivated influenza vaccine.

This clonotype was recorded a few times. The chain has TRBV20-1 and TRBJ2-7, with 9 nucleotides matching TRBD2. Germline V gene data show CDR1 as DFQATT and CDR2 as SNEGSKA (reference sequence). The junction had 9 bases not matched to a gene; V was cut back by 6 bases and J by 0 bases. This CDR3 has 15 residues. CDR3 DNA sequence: TGCAGTGCAAAAAATAGCGGGAGAATCTCCTACGAGCAGTACTTC. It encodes CSAKNSGRISYEQYF.

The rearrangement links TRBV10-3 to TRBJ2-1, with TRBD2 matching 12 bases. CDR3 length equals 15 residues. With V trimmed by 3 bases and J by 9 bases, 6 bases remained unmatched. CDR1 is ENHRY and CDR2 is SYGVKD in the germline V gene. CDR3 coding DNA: TGTGCCATCAGTGACCTAGCGGGAGGGACGGGTGAGCAGTTCTTC. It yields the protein CAISDLAGGTGEQFF.

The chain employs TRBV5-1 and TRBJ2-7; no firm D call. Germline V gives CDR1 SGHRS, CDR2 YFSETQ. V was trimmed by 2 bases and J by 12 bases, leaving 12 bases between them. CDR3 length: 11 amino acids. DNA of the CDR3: TGCGCCAGCAGCTTTATGGGCAGATGGTACTTC. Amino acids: CASSFMGRWYF.

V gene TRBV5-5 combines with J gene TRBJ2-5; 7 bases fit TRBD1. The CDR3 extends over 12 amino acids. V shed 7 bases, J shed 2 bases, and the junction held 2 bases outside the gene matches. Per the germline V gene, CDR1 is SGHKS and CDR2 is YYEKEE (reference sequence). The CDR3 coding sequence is TGTGCCAGCCAACAGGGGCAAGAGACCCAGTACTTC. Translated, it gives CASQQGQETQYF.

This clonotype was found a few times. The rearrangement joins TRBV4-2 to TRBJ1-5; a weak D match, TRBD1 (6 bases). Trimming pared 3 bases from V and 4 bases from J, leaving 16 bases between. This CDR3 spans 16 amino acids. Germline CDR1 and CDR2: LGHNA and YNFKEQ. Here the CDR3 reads CASSQRGRASNQPQHF. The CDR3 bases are TGTGCCAGCAGCCAGAGGGGGAGGGCCTCTAATCAGCCCCAGCATTTT.

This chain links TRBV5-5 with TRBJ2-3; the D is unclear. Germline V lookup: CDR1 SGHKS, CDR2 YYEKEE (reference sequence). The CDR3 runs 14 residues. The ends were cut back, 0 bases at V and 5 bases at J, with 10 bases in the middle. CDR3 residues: CASSLVGRKDTQYF. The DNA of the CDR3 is TGTGCCAGCAGCTTGGTGGGAAGGAAAGATACGCAGTATTTT.

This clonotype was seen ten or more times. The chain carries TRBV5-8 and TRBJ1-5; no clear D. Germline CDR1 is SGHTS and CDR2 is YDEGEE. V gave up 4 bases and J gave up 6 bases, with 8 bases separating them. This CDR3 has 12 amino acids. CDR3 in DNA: TGTGCCAGCAGCCCCACGTTTCAGCCCCAGCATTTT. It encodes CASSPTFQPQHF.

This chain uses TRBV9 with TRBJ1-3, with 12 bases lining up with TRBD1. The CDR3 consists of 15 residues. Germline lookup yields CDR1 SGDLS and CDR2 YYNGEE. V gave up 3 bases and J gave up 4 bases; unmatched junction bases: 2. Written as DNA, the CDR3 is TGTGCCAGCAGCGGCGGGACAGGGGGCGGAAACACCATATATTTT. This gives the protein CASSGGTGGGNTIYF. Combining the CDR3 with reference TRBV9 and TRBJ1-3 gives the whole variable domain DSGVTQTPKHLITATGQRVTLRCSPRSGDLSVYWYQQSLDQGLQFLIQYYNGEERAKGNILERFSAQQFPDLHSELNLSSLELGDSALYFCASSGGTGGGNTIYFGEGSWLTVV.

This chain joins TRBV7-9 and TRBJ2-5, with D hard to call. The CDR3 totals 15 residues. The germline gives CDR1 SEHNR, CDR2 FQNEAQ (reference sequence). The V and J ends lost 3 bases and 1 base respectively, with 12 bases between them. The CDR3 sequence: CASSLADTSQETQYF. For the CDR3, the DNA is TGTGCCAGCAGCTTGGCCGACACTTCCCAAGAGACCCAGTACTTC.

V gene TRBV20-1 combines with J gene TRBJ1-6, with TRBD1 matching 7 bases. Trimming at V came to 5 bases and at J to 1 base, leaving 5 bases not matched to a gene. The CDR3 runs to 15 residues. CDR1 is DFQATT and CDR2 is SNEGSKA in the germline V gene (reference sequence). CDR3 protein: CSAEDRESYNSPLHF. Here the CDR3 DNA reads TGCAGTGCTGAAGACAGGGAATCCTATAATTCACCCCTCCACTTT.

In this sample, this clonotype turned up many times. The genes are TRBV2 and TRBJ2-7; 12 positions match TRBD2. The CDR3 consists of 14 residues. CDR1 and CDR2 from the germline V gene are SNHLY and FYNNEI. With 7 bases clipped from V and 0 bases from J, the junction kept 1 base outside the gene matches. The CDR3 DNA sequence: TGTGCCAGCAAGACTAGCGGGAGCTCCTACGAGCAGTACTTC. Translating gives CASKTSGSSYEQYF.

The CDR3 DNA reads as TGTGCCAGCAGTTTGGTACGCGCCGGTAATGAGCAGTTCTTC. This translates into CASSLVRAGNEQFF. The rearrangement uses TRBV28 and TRBJ2-1; D is ambiguous. The CDR3 is 14 residues long. Trimming left V 3 bases short and J 7 bases short, with 13 bases between. Per the germline V gene, CDR1 is MDHEN and CDR2 is SYDVKM.

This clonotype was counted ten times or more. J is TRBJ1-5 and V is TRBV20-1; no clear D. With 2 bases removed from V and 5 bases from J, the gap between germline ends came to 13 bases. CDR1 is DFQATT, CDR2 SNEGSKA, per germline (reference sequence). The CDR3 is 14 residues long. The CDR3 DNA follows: TGCAGTGCTAGAACAACGGTTTCGGATCAGCCCCAGCATTTT. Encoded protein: CSARTTVSDQPQHF.

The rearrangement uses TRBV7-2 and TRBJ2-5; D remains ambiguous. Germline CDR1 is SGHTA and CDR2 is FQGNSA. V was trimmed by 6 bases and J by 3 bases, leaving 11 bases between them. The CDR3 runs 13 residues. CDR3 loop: CASRAPGEETQYF. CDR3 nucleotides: TGTGCCAGCAGAGCCCCCGGTGAAGAGACCCAGTACTTC.

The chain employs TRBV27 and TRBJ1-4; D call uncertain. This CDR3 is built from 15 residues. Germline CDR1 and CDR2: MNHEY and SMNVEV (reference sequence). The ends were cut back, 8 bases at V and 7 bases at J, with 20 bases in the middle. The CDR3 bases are TGTGCCAGCCTCGGACGGGCACCCAGCGGTGAAAAACTGTTTTTT. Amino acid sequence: CASLGRAPSGEKLFF.

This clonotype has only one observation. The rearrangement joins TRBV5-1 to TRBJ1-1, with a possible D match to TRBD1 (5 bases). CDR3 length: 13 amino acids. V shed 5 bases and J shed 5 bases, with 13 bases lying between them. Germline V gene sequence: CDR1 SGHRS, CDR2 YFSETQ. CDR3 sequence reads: CASRSLGETEAFF. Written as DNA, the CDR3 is TGCGCCAGCAGATCTTTAGGGGAGACTGAAGCTTTCTTT.

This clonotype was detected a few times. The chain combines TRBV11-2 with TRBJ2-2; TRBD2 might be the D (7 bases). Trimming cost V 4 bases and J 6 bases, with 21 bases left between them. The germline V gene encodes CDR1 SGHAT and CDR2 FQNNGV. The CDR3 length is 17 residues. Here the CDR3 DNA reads TGTGCCAGCAGCTCGCGGGGGCGTGTTCAGGCCTCCGGGGAGCTGTTTTTT. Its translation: CASSSRGRVQASGELFF.

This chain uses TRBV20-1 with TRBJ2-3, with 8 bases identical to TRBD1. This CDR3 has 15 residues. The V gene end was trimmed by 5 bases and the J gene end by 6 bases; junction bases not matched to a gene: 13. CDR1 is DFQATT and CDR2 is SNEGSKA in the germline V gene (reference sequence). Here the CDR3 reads CSASRQGRSPDTQYF. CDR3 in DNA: TGCAGTGCTTCCCGACAGGGGAGGTCCCCGGATACGCAGTATTTT.

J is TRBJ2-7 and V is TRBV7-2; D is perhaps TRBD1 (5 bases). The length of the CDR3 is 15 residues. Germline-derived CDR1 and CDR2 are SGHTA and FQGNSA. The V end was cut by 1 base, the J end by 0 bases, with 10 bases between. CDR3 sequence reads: CASSLVSTASYEQYF. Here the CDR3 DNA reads TGTGCCAGCAGCTTAGTATCGACAGCCTCCTACGAGCAGTACTTC.

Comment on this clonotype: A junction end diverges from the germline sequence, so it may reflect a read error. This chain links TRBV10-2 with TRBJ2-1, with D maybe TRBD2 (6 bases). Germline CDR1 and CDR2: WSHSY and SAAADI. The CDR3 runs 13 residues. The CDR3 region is CASGEVYYDEQFF. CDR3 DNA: TGCGCCAGCGGGGAGGTATACTACGATGAGCAGTTCTTC.

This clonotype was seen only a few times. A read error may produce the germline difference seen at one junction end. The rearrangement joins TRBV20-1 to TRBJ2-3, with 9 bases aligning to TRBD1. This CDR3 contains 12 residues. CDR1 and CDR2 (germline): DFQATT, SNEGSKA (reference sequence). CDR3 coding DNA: TGCAGTGCTATTTTGGGACAGGGATCAGTGGATTTT. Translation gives CSAILGQGSVDF.

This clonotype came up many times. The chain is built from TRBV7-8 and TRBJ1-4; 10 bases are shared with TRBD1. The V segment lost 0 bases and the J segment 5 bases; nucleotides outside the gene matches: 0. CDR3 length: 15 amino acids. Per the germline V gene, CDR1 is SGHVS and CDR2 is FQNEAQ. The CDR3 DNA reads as TGTGCCAGCAGCTTAGCGGACAGGGGGAATGAAAAACTGTTTTTT. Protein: CASSLADRGNEKLFF.

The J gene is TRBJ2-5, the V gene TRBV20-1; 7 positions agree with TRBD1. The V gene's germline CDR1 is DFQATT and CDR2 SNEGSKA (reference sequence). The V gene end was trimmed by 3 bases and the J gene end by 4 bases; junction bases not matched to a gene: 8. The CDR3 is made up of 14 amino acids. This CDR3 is CSASTPDRSETQYF. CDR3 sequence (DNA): TGCAGTGCTAGTACCCCGGACAGGTCAGAGACCCAGTACTTC.